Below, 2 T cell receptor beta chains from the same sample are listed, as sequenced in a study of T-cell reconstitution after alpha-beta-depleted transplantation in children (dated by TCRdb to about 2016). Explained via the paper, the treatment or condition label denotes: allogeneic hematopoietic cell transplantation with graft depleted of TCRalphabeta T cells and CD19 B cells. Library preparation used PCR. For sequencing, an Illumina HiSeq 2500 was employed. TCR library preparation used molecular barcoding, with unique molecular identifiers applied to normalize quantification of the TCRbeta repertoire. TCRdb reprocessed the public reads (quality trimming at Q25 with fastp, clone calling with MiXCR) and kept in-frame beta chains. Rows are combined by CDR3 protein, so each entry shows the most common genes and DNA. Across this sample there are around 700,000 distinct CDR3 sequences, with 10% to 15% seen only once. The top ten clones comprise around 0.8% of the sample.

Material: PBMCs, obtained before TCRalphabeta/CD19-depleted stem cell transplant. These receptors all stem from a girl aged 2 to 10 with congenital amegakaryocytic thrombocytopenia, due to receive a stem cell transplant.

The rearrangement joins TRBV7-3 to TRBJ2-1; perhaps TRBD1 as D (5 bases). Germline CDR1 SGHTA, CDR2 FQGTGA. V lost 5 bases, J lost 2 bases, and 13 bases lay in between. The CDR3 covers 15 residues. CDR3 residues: CASSTSPGTYNEQFF. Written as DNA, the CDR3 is TGTGCCAGCAGCACAAGCCCAGGGACCTACAATGAGCAGTTCTTC.

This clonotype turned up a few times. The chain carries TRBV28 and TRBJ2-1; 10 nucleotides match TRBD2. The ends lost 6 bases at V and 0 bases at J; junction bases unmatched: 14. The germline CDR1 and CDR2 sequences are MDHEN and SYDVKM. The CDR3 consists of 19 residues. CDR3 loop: CASSSGLAVVSSSYNEQFF. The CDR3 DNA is TGTGCCAGCAGCTCCGGACTAGCGGTGGTCTCTAGCTCCTACAATGAGCAGTTCTTC.